This TCR beta chain was sequenced during a study of blood T cells in healthy people across ages. Study background: Per two T cells, template switching captured roughly one barcoded beta molecule.

Trimming took off 6 bases at V and 2 bases at J, with 14 bases between the two ends. In germline, CDR1 is DFQATT, CDR2 SNEGSKA (reference sequence). The CDR3 contains 13 residues. With a J-beta primer mix and a sample-barcoded 5' primer, a second PCR ran about 7 to 11 cycles. Each of the samples gave a minimum of 2.5 million paired-end reads that contained CDR3. TCRdb re-derived calls from the 5' RACE reads in MiXCR, one entry per CDR3 protein. The table shows 1 million or so distinct CDR3 sequences, with approximately 25% occurring only once. These same records also appear under a second study, on T cells of mothers and their children. That paper adds: Related pairs of mothers and children showed slightly higher, non-significant overlap versus unrelated pairs.

The V call is TRBV20-1, the J call TRBJ2-7; maybe TRBD2 (6 bases). The TCR sequence derives from a girl aged 2-9 years in good health. The sequencing sample was made of blood. The CDR3 nucleotides read TGCAGTGCCACCGGGACTGCTGCCTACGAGCAGTACTTC. Amino acid sequence: CSATGTAAYEQYF.